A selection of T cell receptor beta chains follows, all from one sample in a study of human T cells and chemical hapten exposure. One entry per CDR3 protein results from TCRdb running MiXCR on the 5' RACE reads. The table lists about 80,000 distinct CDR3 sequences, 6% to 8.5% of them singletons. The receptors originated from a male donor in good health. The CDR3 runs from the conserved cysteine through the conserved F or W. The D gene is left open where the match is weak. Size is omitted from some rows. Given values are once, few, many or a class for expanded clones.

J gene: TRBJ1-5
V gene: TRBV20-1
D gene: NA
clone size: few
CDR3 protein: CSAQTLDSNQPQHF
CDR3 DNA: TGCAGTGCCCAAACACTTGATAGCAATCAGCCCCAGCATTTT

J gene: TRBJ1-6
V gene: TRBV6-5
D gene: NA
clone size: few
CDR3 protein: CASSYSIQGSPLHF
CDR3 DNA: TGTGCCAGCAGTTACTCGATTCAGGGATCACCCCTCCACTTT

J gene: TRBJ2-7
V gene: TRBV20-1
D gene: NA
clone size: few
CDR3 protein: CSARGPTTYEQYF
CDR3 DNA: TGCAGTGCTAGAGGGCCCACAACCTACGAGCAGTACTTC

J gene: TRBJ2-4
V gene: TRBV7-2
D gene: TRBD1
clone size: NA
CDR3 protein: CASSSGQGALDIQYF
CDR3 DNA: TGTGCCAGCAGCTCTGGACAGGGGGCGTTGGACATTCAGTACTTC

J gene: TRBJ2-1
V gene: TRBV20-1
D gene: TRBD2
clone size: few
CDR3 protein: CSARTSNEQFF
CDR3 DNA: TGCAGTGCAAGGACTAGCAATGAGCAGTTCTTC

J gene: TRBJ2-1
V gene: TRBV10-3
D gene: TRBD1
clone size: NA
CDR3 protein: CAISVGGTGRDNEQFF
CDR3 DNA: TGTGCCATCAGTGTAGGGGGGACAGGGAGAGACAATGAGCAGTTCTTC

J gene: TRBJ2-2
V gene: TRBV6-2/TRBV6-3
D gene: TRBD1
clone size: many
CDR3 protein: CASSDGTGGAGELFF
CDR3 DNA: TGTGCCAGCAGCGATGGGACAGGGGGTGCCGGGGAGCTGTTTTTT

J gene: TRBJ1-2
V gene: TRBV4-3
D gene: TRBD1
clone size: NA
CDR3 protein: CASSQDLQGGNYGYTF
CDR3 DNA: TGCGCCAGCAGCCAAGATTTGCAGGGGGGCAACTATGGCTACACCTTC

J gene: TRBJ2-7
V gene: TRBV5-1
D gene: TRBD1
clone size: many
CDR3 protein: CASSLVTGPRYEQYF
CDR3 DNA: TGCGCCAGCAGCTTGGTGACAGGGCCTCGCTACGAGCAGTACTTC

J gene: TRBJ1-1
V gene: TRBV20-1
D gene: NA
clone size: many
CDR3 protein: CSPKPLQEMNTEAFF
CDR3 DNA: TGCAGTCCTAAACCGTTACAAGAAATGAACACTGAAGCTTTCTTT

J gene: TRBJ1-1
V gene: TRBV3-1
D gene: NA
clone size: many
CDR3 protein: CASSQDQGNTEAFF
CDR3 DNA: TGTGCCAGCAGCCAAGATCAGGGGAACACTGAAGCTTTCTTT

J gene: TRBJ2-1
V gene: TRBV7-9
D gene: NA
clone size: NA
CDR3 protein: CASSLTVNEQFF
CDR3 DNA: TGTGCCAGCAGCTTAACGGTCAATGAGCAGTTCTTC

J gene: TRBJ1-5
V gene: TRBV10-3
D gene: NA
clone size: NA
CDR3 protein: CAISEGYSNQPQHF
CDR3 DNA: TGTGCCATCAGTGAAGGGTATAGCAATCAGCCCCAGCATTTT

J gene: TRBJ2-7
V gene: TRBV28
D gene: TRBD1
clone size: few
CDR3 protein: CASTLRDRSYEQYF
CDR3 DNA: TGTGCCAGCACCCTCCGGGACAGAAGCTACGAGCAGTACTTC

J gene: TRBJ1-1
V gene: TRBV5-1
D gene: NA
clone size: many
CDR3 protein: CASSSSAGGVGAFF
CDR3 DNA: TGCGCCAGCAGCTCCTCAGCGGGGGGCGTCGGAGCTTTCTTT

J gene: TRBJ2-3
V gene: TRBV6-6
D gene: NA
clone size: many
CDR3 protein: CASSFTGLLTDTQYF
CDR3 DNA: TGTGCCAGCAGTTTCACGGGGCTCCTCACAGATACGCAGTATTTT

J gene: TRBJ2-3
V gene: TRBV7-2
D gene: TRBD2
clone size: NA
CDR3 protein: CASSLARTSGRVADTQYF
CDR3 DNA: TGTGCCAGCAGCTTAGCGAGGACTAGCGGGAGAGTCGCAGATACGCAGTATTTT

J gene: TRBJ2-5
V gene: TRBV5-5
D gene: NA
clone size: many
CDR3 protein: CASSLGAQETQYF
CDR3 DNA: TGTGCCAGCAGCTTGGGGGCCCAAGAGACCCAGTACTTC

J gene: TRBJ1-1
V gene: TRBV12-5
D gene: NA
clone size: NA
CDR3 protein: CASGSDVGAFF
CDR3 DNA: TGTGCTAGTGGTTCCGACGTCGGAGCTTTCTTT

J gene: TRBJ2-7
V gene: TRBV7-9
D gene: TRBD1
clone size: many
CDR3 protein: CASSPGQVQYEQYF
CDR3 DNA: TGTGCCAGCAGCCCAGGACAGGTCCAGTACGAGCAGTACTTC

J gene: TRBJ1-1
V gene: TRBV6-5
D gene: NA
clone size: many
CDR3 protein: CASSYSKGQGTEAFF
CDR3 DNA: TGTGCCAGCAGTTACTCGAAAGGGCAAGGGACTGAAGCTTTCTTT

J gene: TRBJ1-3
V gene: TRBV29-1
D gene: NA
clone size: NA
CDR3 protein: CSVEDTAEVYGNTIYF
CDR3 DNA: TGCAGCGTTGAAGATACGGCAGAAGTTTATGGAAACACCATATATTTT

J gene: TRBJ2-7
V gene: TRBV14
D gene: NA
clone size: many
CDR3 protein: CASSRVGSYEQYF
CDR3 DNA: TGTGCCAGCAGTAGGGTCGGTTCCTACGAGCAGTACTTC

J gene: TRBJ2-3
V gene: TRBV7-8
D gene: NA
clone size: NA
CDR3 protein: CASSFLTGRVTSTDTQYF
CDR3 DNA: TGTGCCAGCAGCTTTCTAACGGGGCGAGTCACTAGCACAGATACGCAGTATTTT

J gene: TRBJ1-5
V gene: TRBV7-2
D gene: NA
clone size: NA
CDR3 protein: CASSYGWELGQLQHF
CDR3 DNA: TGTGCCAGCAGCTACGGATGGGAGCTCGGACAGCTCCAGCATTTT

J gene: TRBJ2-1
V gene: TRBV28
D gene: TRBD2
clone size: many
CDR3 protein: CASSSPWSGTNEQFF
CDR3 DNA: TGTGCCAGCAGTTCCCCCTGGAGCGGGACCAATGAGCAGTTCTTC

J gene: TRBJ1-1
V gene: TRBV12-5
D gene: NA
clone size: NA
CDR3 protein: CASGLEGGTEAFF
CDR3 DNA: TGTGCTAGTGGTTTGGAAGGGGGGACTGAAGCTTTCTTT